The clone carrying this T cell receptor (beta chain) has a single count. These data belong to a study of blood T cell repertoires in COVID-19. Looking at the study overall: T cells, B-cell-depleted T cells, or PBMCs supplied cDNA or gDNA.

In the original analysis: From reference gene primer amplification, estimates of nucleated cell counts were derived. Data came from immunoSEQ multiplex PCR; TCRdb stores just in-frame clones and leaves some out. The DNA gave D and trimming, while V, J and clone size come from that table. Of roughly 190,000 clones listed, approximately 79% are singletons. The CDR3 extends over 14 amino acids. Trimming cost V 2 bases and J 2 bases; bases outside gene matches: 3. This TCR came from a man aged 25 to 40 with active or convalescent COVID-19. The sequenced sample consisted of peripheral blood. The gene calls are TRBV5-3 and TRBJ1-2; 7 nucleotides agree with TRBD1. TRBV5-3 is reported as an ORF; its role is uncertain. The CDR3 reads CARSFKQGNYGYTF. The CDR3 nucleotides are TGTGCCAGAAGCTTCAAACAGGGGAACTATGGCTACACCTTC.